This TCR beta chain was observed in a study of T-cell reconstitution after alpha-beta-depleted transplantation in children. The study, taken as a whole, reports: Reports say that about two months after transplant, the alpha-beta T cells came out of several hundred graft clones that had expanded.

Construction of the TCRbeta library involved unique molecular identifiers. TCRdb ran MiXCR on the PCR reads and lists one entry per CDR3 protein. Here the sample spans approximately 400,000 distinct CDR3 sequences, 15% to 20% being singletons. Turning to this clonotype: Antigen unknown.

The CDR3 runs to 13 residues. Germline V gives CDR1 SQVTM, CDR2 ANQGSEA. V trimming: 7 bases; J trimming: 0 bases; junction bases outside the gene matches: 2. V gene TRBV29-1 combines with J gene TRBJ2-1, with 8 bases aligning to TRBD1. This receptor was obtained from a boy less than two years old who had a stem cell transplant for Wiskott-Aldrich syndrome, so the T cells may come from the graft donor. The sample in question was PBMCs, mostly from graft donor cells, obtained 360 days after TCRalphabeta/CD19-depleted stem cell transplant. The CDR3: CSGGQGSYNEQFF. The CDR3 DNA sequence: TGCAGCGGCGGACAGGGCTCCTACAATGAGCAGTTCTTC.